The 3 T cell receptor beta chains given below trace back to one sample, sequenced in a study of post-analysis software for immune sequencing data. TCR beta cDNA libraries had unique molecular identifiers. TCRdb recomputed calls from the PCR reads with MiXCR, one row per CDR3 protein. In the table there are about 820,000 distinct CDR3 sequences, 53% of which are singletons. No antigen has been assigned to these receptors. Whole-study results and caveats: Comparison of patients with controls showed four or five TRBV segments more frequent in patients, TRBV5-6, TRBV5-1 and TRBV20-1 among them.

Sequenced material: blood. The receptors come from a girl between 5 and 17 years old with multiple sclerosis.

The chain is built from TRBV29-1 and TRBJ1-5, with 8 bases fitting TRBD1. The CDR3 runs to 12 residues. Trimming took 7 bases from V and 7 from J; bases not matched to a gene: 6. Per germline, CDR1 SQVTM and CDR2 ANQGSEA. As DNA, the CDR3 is TGCAGCGCTGGACAGGGAGGGCAGCCCCAGCATTTT. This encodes CSAGQGGQPQHF.

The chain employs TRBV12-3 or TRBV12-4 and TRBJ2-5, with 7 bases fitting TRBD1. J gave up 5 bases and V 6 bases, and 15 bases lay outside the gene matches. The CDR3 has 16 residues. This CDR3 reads CASSSPIDRVGETQYF. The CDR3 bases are TGTGCCAGCAGCTCCCCCATTGACAGGGTTGGGGAGACCCAGTACTTC.

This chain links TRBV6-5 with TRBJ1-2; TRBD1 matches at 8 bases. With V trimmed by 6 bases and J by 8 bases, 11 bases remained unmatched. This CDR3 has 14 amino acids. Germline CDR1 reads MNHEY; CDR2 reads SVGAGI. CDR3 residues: CASSRPYSGGGYTF. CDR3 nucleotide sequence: TGTGCCAGCAGCCGTCCTTACTCAGGGGGCGGCTACACCTTC.